This T cell receptor beta chain is from a study of shared clonotypes between healthy human individuals (dated by TCRdb to the early 2020s). Regarding the study in general: A few men and a couple of women, aged 18 to 49 years, made up the cohort. Per donor, leukapheresis produced somewhere between about 0.9 and 9.5 billion PBMCs. Blood TCR repertoires of a handful of healthy adults were deeply sequenced to estimate repertoire size and the extent of clonotype sharing between individuals. To increase sequencing depth and limit assay-specific biases, different laboratories used diverse techniques to prepare libraries and sequence TCR repertoires. For each donor, CD4 naive and CD4 memory were each run on three plates, CD8 naive on two plates, and CD8 memory on one plate. The research as a whole found: Sampling was restricted to blood, and TCR repertoires in tissues likely differ from the TCR repertoires found in blood. Larger estimated clonotype richness was generally found for naive subsets than for memory subsets. The small number of donors limited the genetic and exposure-history diversity represented. Based on pairwise subsampling, the degree of clonotype sharing among donors was expected to be affected by sequencing depth. Clonotypes shared by all four sorted-subset donors showed higher generation probabilities than non-shared clonotypes. Across a handful of donors, around 5% of naive CD4, roughly 3.5% of naive CD8, around 2.1% of memory CD4, and roughly 0.4% of memory CD8 clonotypes were shared. Even with the large sequencing depth, rarefaction of the sorted-subset datasets indicated that sequencing was incomplete.

In its sample, this clone was seen a few times. What antigen it recognizes has not been identified. The sample holds no much larger clone one base away, and base qualities are not on file. The donors were healthy, HIV-negative adults with no recently reported acute infections or vaccinations. Every donor was a Caucasian adult living in Nashville, Tennessee, USA. Magnetic negative selection was used to enrich CD4+ T cells, after which naive cells were positively selected on CD45RA and the negative fraction became the memory subset. Blood was collected by leukapheresis, and PBMCs were isolated by Ficoll-Histopaque density gradient centrifugation and then cryopreserved in liquid nitrogen vapor phase. Purity and quantity of every magnetically sorted T cell population were checked by analytical flow cytometry. Genomic DNA was isolated from every sorted fraction and measured by UV absorbance on a Nanodrop 2000c.

TCR CDR3 regions were amplified from genomic DNA by multiplex PCR using the deep immunoSEQ assay. Extracted genomic DNA from each cell subset was distributed evenly across all wells of several immunoSEQ 96-well plates, and each plate was treated as a replicate. For sorted subsets, each replicate PCR was loaded with around 200 ng genomic DNA, equivalent to some 31,000 T cell genomes. Purified libraries were measured with a Qubit 3.0 fluorometer, size-checked on a Bioanalyzer 2100, and measured again with the KAPA Library Quantification kit. Every immunoSEQ 96-well plate was sequenced on a separate single-read 150-cycle Illumina NextSeq 550 flow cell. The study's processing was this. The immunoSEQ output contained only junctional sequences without quality scores, so filtering could not match that applied to full-length reads. Sequences were annotated with PyIR, a Python wrapper for IgBLAST v1.9, and V/J genes and CDR3 were assigned using IMGT germline references. Reads with weak V/J assignments (E-value above 1e-6), missing CDR3, stop codons, out-of-frame junctions, or ambiguous translated residues were removed. V3J clonotypes were defined by identical inferred V gene, J gene, and CDR3 amino acid sequence. Percentage overlap between repertoires was calculated by dividing the number of shared unique clonotypes by the size of the smaller repertoire. Three approaches were used to assess repertoire richness: RTK rarefaction, the Chao1 estimator, and Recon v2.1 estimates of unobserved clonotypes. Generation probabilities for all TCRbeta clonotypes obtained by the gDNA method from several donors were computed using OLGA. TCRdb mirrors the immuneACCESS table, restricted to in-frame sequences. Some clones are absent from its copies; in checked studies, under half trace to an unresolved V gene, and the reason for the others is unknown. V, J and clone size reflect that table, while D and trimming were determined from the DNA. Counted in this sample were some 2.4 million clones; approximately 93% of them appeared once. About 0.38% of the sample belongs to the ten largest clones.

V is pared back by 5 bases and J by 5 bases, with 10 bases lying between the germline termini. The CDR3, cysteine through phenylalanine, is 13 amino acids long. Only CDR3 DNA is held: 39 bases, read in frame from base 1. The germline V gene encodes CDR1 SEHNR and CDR2 FQNEAQ (reference sequence). This sequence originates from a man aged 18-30 years in good health. Some clones in this sample may be carry-over from other donors' samples. Material: naive CD4+ T cells from PBMCs. The label giving this sample's cell subset or site can be read as: CD45RA+ positively selected. The sequence joins TRBV7-9 to TRBJ2-1; the D gene is perhaps TRBD1, on 6 matching bases. CDR3 protein: CASSRTVDNEQFF. The nucleotide sequence reads as follows: TGTGCCAGCAGCAGGACAGTGGACAATGAGCAGTTCTTC. Where the CDR3 stops, the reference TRBV7-9 and TRBJ2-1 genes take over; the full variable domain is DTGVSQNPRHKITKRGQNVTFRCDPISEHNRLYWYRQTLGQGPEFLTYFQNEAQLEKSRLLSDRFSAERPKGSFSTLEIQRTEQGDSAMYLCASSRTVDNEQFFGPGTRLTVL.